Listed below are T cell receptor beta chains from one sample, sequenced in a study of Tregs in tolerant kidney transplant recipients. Assay used: immunoSEQ multiplex PCR; TCRdb lists only in-frame clones, some missing. This table holds around 98,000 clones, roughly 93% found once. The sequencing used CD4+ T cells from blood, collected before the transplant. The receptors shown here come from a human donor who received a combined kidney and bone marrow transplant. The CDR3 runs from the conserved cysteine through the conserved F or W. D genes are given only for firm matches. Expanded clones get a size class; other rows say once, few or many, or leave the size out.

V gene: TRBV30
clone size: -
J gene: TRBJ1-5
D gene: -
CDR3 protein: CAWSTLLGQPQHF
CDR3 DNA: TGTGCCTGGAGTACCCTACTAGGTCAGCCCCAGCATTTT

V gene: TRBV7-2
clone size: -
J gene: TRBJ1-2
D gene: -
CDR3 protein: CASSLDMVGDYGYTF
CDR3 DNA: TGTGCCAGCAGCTTAGATATGGTGGGAGACTATGGCTACACCTTC

V gene: TRBV11-3
clone size: -
J gene: TRBJ2-7
D gene: -
CDR3 protein: CASRPQTGGDEQYF
CDR3 DNA: TGTGCCAGCAGACCTCAGACAGGTGGAGACGAGCAGTACTTC

V gene: TRBV7-3
clone size: -
J gene: TRBJ1-5
D gene: TRBD1
CDR3 protein: CASSLSLRGRGQPQHF
CDR3 DNA: TGTGCCAGCAGCTTAAGTTTGAGGGGGCGCGGTCAGCCCCAGCATTTT

V gene: TRBV30
clone size: -
J gene: TRBJ1-5
D gene: -
CDR3 protein: CAWSVEYQPQHF
CDR3 DNA: TGTGCCTGGAGTGTCGAGTATCAGCCCCAGCATTTT

V gene: TRBV29-1
clone size: -
J gene: TRBJ1-4
D gene: -
CDR3 protein: CSVAIVGSANEKLFF
CDR3 DNA: TGCAGCGTTGCTATCGTTGGCAGCGCTAATGAAAAACTGTTTTTT

V gene: TRBV19
clone size: -
J gene: TRBJ1-3
D gene: -
CDR3 protein: CASSEISGNTIYF
CDR3 DNA: TGTGCCAGTAGCGAGATCTCTGGAAACACCATATATTTT

V gene: TRBV29-1
clone size: once
J gene: TRBJ1-2
D gene: -
CDR3 protein: CSAGIEGYTF
CDR3 DNA: TGCAGCGCCGGGATAGAAGGCTACACCTTC

V gene: TRBV2
clone size: -
J gene: TRBJ1-1
D gene: -
CDR3 protein: CASVAGEWSTEAFF
CDR3 DNA: TGTGCCAGCGTGGCGGGGGAATGGAGCACTGAAGCTTTCTTT

V gene: TRBV4-1
clone size: -
J gene: TRBJ1-4
D gene: -
CDR3 protein: CASSQRRSRNEKLFF
CDR3 DNA: TGCGCCAGCAGCCAACGGAGGTCACGTAATGAAAAACTGTTTTTT

V gene: TRBV28
clone size: -
J gene: TRBJ1-5
D gene: -
CDR3 protein: CASSPGGRGAQPQHF
CDR3 DNA: TGTGCCAGCAGTCCCGGAGGGAGGGGAGCTCAGCCCCAGCATTTT

V gene: TRBV29-1
clone size: -
J gene: TRBJ1-2
D gene: TRBD1
CDR3 protein: CSAAGGQGIGGYTF
CDR3 DNA: TGCAGCGCTGCTGGAGGACAGGGGATAGGTGGCTACACCTTC

V gene: TRBV9
clone size: -
J gene: TRBJ1-4
D gene: TRBD1
CDR3 protein: CASSSQPYRQGDNEKLFF
CDR3 DNA: TGTGCCAGCAGCTCCCAGCCGTACCGACAGGGAGATAATGAAAAACTGTTTTTT

V gene: TRBV7-8
clone size: -
J gene: TRBJ1-1
D gene: -
CDR3 protein: CASSLGAGMNTEAFF
CDR3 DNA: TGTGCCAGCAGCTTAGGGGCGGGAATGAACACTGAAGCTTTCTTT

V gene: TRBV7-2
clone size: -
J gene: TRBJ2-7
D gene: TRBD2
CDR3 protein: CASSNSGGSYEQYF
CDR3 DNA: TGTGCCAGCAGCAATAGCGGGGGGAGCTACGAGCAGTACTTC

V gene: TRBV6-5
clone size: few
J gene: TRBJ1-4
D gene: -
CDR3 protein: CASSSSGDMWEKLFF
CDR3 DNA: TGTGCCAGCAGTTCTTCCGGGGACATGTGGGAAAAACTGTTTTTT

V gene: TRBV7-2
clone size: -
J gene: TRBJ2-3
D gene: TRBD2
CDR3 protein: CASSAASGGGTDTQYF
CDR3 DNA: TGTGCCAGCAGCGCAGCTAGCGGGGGGGGAACAGATACGCAGTATTTT

V gene: TRBV7-9
clone size: -
J gene: TRBJ1-4
D gene: TRBD1
CDR3 protein: CASSRGTGGLVEKLFF
CDR3 DNA: TGTGCCAGCAGCCGCGGGACAGGGGGGTTAGTTGAAAAACTGTTTTTT

V gene: TRBV19
clone size: -
J gene: TRBJ2-2
D gene: -
CDR3 protein: CASSIVDTGELFF
CDR3 DNA: TGTGCCAGTAGTATAGTAGACACCGGGGAGCTGTTTTTT

V gene: TRBV5-1
clone size: -
J gene: TRBJ2-7
D gene: -
CDR3 protein: CASYLGTSDGHEQYF
CDR3 DNA: TGCGCCAGCTATTTGGGGACTTCGGACGGCCACGAGCAGTACTTC

V gene: TRBV5-1
clone size: -
J gene: TRBJ2-1
D gene: TRBD2
CDR3 protein: CASSSDMGTSGVINEQFF
CDR3 DNA: TGCGCCAGCAGCTCGGATATGGGGACTAGCGGGGTCATCAATGAGCAGTTCTTC

V gene: TRBV9
clone size: -
J gene: TRBJ2-3
D gene: -
CDR3 protein: CASRQGGSDTQYF
CDR3 DNA: TGTGCCAGCAGGCAGGGGGGCTCAGATACGCAGTATTTT

V gene: TRBV5-4
clone size: once
J gene: TRBJ1-2
D gene: -
CDR3 protein: CASSLGGRGLSYGYTF
CDR3 DNA: TGTGCCAGCAGCTTGGGAGGCAGGGGCCTCTCCTATGGCTACACCTTC